This T cell receptor beta chain derives from a study of somatic mutations in cytotoxic T cells in rheumatoid arthritis (dated by TCRdb to between 2016 and 2019). Background for the entire study: Some V beta antibody-stained T-cell populations were flow-sorted on a FACSAria II or Sony SH800 at nearly 100% purity, and sorted V beta1+ cells also underwent TCRB sequencing. In newly diagnosed rheumatoid arthritis without treatment, the study examined if expanded CD8+ T-cell clones harbor somatic mutations, relying on TCRB deep sequencing to characterize clonality. TCRB deep sequencing covered about 60 patients with rheumatoid arthritis along with about 20 healthy controls. The median ages of the patient and control groups were essentially identical.

Details on this clone: No cognate antigen has been identified for it. No qualities accompany the bases; no much larger clone lies one base away.

Genomic DNA underwent TCRB CDR3 sequencing using the immunoSEQ assay. Per the authors' processing: Nothing other than productive TCRB rearrangements was included in the analyses. Clonality was calculated as a Shannon entropy-based productive clonality index, and a clone was defined by a unique TCRB CDR3 sequence. The template counts of each clone relative to the total templates per sample were used to calculate repertoire overlap between two samples. V-gene usage measured by flow cytometry correlated with TCRB sequencing V-gene usage, with a Spearman r of less than 0.65. TCRdb stores this immuneACCESS table with in-frame sequences only. Part of the clones is absent; in the studies checked, under half of the shortfall reflects unresolved V genes, and no reason is known for the rest. D and trimming were read from the DNA, whereas the V and J calls and clone size are those reported in that table. This sample is represented by approximately 25,000 clones; approximately 73% of them were singletons. 9.5% to 10% of the sample lies in the top ten.

The junction shows trimming of 1 base on V and 2 bases on J, plus 10 bases between the germline ends. Taken from the germline V gene, the CDR1 and CDR2 loops are MGHRA and YSYEKL. From its cysteine to its phenylalanine, the CDR3 spans 15 amino acids. The kept DNA is CDR3 alone, 45 bases in frame from the first base. The 15 to 20 healthy controls were blood donors whose buffy coats were used; they had a median age of roughly 50 years (range 21-70), and less than 60% were female. Positive magnetic bead selection on an AutoMACS was used to isolate CD4+ and CD8+ cells, with flow cytometry used to check purity. Isolation of peripheral blood mononuclear cells was done through Ficoll-Paque PLUS density gradient separation. Nucleospin Tissue or Tissue XS kits were used to extract DNA from CD4-enriched, CD8-enriched or PBMC samples, and a Qubit 2.0 fluorometer was used for quantification. Study-wide conclusions, independent of this receptor: The antigen targets of the expanded CD8+ clones were unknown, and absence from virus-specific databases did not rule out viral specificity. Healthy controls showed no age-related increase in CD8+ clonality, whereas patients did (Spearman r of about 0.53). The slight TRBV07 underrepresentation in patients was not adjusted for multiple comparisons. In about an eighth of the roughly 60 patients the largest CD8+ clone exceeded 20% of CD8+ cells, and several identical CD8+ TCRB sequences were shared between blood and synovial fluid. CD8+ T-cell clonality did not differ significantly between rheumatoid arthritis patients and age-matched healthy controls.

This TCR derives from a woman between 18 and 29 years old in good health. Sample: CD8+ T cells sorted from blood. The sequence joins TRBV4-1 to TRBJ2-3; the D assignment is uncertain and may be TRBD1 or TRBD2, with 5 bases supporting each. The nucleotides read TGCGCCAGCAGCCAAGGGGACCCGATCACAGATACGCAGTATTTT. This is translated as CASSQGDPITDTQYF.